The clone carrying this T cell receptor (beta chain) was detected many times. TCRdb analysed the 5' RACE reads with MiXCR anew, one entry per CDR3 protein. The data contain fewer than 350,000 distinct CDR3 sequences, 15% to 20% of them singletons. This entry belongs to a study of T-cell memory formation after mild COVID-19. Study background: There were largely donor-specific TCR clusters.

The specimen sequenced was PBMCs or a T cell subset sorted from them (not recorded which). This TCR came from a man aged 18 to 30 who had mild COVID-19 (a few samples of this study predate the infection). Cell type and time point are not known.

The DNA of the CDR3 is TGCGCCAGCAGCTTGACCCAGGGTGTGAACGAGCAGTACTTC. This translates into CASSLTQGVNEQYF. The rearrangement links TRBV5-1 to TRBJ2-7; possible D gene TRBD1, 5 bases. The CDR3 runs 14 residues. Between the trimmed V and J ends, which lost 1 base and 5 bases, there was a span of 13 bases. In germline, CDR1 is SGHRS, CDR2 YFSETQ.